What follows describes a single T cell receptor beta chain. Here immunoSEQ multiplex PCR was the method, and the copy in TCRdb shows in-frame clones only, minus some. Here the sample spans about 77,000 clones, 83% being singletons. CDR3 size: 13 residues. V was cut by 7 bases and J by 7 bases, with 15 bases left in between. CDR1 SGHRS and CDR2 YFSETQ come from the germline V gene. This record belongs to a study of OX40 agonist ivuxolimab in advanced cancers. Study-wide context: Ivuxolimab doses were 0.01, 0.1, 0.3, 1.5, 3 or 10 mg/kg every 2 weeks. Males comprised roughly four fifths of the group, whose mean age was approximately 61 years (range roughly 23 to 90).

The chain carries TRBV5-1 and TRBJ2-1, with D unclear. This material consisted of CD4+ or CD8+ T cells sorted from blood, taken in a trial of the OX40 agonist ivuxolimab. This receptor was taken from an adult with an advanced solid tumor such as melanoma, head and neck, liver or kidney cancer. The DNA for the CDR3 is TGCGCCAGCGGTGATAGTCTGGCAAATGAGCAGTTCTTC. Amino acid sequence: CASGDSLANEQFF.